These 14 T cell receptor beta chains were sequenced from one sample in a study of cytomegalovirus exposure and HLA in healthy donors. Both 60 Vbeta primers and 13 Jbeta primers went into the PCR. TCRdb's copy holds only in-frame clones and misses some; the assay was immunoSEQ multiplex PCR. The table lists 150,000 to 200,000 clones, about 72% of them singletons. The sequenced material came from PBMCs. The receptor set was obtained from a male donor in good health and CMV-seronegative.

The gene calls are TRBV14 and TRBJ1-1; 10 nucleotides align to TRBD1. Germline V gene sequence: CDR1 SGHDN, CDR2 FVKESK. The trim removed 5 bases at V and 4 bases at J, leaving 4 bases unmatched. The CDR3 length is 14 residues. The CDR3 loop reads CASSFGQGGTEAFF. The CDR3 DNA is TGTGCCAGCAGCTTTGGACAGGGGGGCACTGAAGCTTTCTTT.

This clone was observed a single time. The CDR3 protein is CASRRGAGYQETQYF. The CDR3 nucleotides read TGTGCCAGCAGGCGGGGGGCTGGGTACCAAGAGACCCAGTACTTC. The chain employs TRBV6-6 and TRBJ2-5; 8 bases are a match to TRBD2. V lost 6 bases and J lost 0; bases outside the gene matches: 6. Germline assignment: CDR1 MNHNY and CDR2 SVGAGI (reference sequence). CDR3 length equals 15 residues.

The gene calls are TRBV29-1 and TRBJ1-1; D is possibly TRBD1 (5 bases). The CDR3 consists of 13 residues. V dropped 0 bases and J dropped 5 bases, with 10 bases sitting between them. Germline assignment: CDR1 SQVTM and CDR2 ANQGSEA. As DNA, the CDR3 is TGCAGCGTTGAAGATGGGGGGGGGACTGAAGCTTTCTTT. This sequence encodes CSVEDGGGTEAFF.

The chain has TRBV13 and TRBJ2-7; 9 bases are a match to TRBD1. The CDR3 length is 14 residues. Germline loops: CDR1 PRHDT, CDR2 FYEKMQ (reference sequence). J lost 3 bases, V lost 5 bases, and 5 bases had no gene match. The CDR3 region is CASSTRDRDYEQYF. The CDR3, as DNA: TGTGCCAGCAGCACCCGGGACAGGGACTACGAGCAGTACTTC. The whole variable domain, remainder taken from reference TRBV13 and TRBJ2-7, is AAGVIQSPRHLIKEKRETATLKCYPIPRHDTVYWYQQGPGQDPQFLISFYEKMQSDKGSIPDRFSAQQFSDYHSELNMSSLELGDSALYFCASSTRDRDYEQYFGPGTRLTVT.

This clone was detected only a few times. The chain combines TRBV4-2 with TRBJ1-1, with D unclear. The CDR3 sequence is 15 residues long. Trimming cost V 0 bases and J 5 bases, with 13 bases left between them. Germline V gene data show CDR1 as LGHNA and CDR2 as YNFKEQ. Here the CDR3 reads CASSQDQAGGTEAFF. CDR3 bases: TGTGCCAGCAGCCAAGATCAGGCCGGAGGAACTGAAGCTTTCTTT.

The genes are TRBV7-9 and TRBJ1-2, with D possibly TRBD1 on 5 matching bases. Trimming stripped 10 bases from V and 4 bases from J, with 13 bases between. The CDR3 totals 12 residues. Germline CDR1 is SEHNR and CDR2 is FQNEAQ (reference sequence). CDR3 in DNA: TGTGCCATCGCGGGGGTATCCTATGGCTACACCTTC. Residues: CAIAGVSYGYTF.

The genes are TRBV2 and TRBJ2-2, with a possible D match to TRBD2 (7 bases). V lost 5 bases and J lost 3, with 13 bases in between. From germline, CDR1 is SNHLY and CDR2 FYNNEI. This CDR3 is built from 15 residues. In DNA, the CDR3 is TGTGCCAGCAGTCCCGGGGGGCCGGACACCGGGGAGCTGTTTTTT. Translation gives CASSPGGPDTGELFF.

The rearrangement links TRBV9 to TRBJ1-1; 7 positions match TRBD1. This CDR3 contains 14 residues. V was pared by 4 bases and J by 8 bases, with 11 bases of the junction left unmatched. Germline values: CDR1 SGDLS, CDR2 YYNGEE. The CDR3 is CASSLLTGKGEAFF. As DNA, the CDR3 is TGTGCCAGCAGCCTCCTGACAGGGAAGGGAGAAGCTTTCTTT. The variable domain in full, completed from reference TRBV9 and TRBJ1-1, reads DSGVTQTPKHLITATGQRVTLRCSPRSGDLSVYWYQQSLDQGLQFLIQYYNGEERAKGNILERFSAQQFPDLHSELNLSSLELGDSALYFCASSLLTGKGEAFFGQGTRLTVV.

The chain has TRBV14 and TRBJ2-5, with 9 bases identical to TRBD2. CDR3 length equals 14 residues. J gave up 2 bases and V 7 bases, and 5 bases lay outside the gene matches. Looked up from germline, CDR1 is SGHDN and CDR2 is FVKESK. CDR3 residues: CASNQRGAQETQYF. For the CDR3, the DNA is TGTGCCAGCAACCAGCGGGGGGCACAAGAGACCCAGTACTTC. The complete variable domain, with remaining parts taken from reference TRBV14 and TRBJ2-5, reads EAGVTQFPSHSVIEKGQTVTLRCDPISGHDNLYWYRRVMGKEIKFLLHFVKESKQDESGMPNNRFLAERTGGTYSTLKVQPAELEDSGVYFCASNQRGAQETQYFGPGTRLLVL.

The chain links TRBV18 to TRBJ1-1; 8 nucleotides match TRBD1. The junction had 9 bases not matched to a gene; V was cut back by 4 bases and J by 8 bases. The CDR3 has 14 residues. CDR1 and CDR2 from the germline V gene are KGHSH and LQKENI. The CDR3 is CASSLSTGDGEAFF. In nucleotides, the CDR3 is TGTGCCAGCTCACTATCGACAGGGGATGGGGAAGCTTTCTTT. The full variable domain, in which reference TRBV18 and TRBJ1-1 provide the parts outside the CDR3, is NAGVMQNPRHLVRRRGQEARLRCSPMKGHSHVYWYRQLPEEGLKFMVYLQKENIIDESGMPKERFSAEFPKEGPSILRIQQVVRGDSAAYFCASSLSTGDGEAFFGQGTRLTVV.

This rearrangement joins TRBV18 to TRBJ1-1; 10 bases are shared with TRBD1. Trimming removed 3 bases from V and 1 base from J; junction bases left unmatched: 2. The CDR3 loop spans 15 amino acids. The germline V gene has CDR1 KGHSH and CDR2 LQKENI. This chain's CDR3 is CASSPGQGRNTEAFF. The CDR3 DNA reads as TGTGCCAGCTCACCGGGACAGGGGAGGAACACTGAAGCTTTCTTT.

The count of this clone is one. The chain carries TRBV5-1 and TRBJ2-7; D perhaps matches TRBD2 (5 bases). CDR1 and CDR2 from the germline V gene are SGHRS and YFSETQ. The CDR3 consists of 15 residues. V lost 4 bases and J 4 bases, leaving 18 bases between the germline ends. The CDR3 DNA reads TGCGCCAGCAGCACCACTAGGACGGGCAAATACGAGCAGTACTTC. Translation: CASSTTRTGKYEQYF.

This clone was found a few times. The CDR3, as DNA: TGCGCCAGCAGCTATAGCGGGGGGGCTAATGAGCAGTTCTTC. This encodes CASSYSGGANEQFF. The V and J genes are TRBV5-1 and TRBJ2-1; 11 bases map to TRBD2. The CDR3 consists of 14 residues. Trimming removed 3 bases from V and 7 bases from J; junction bases left unmatched: 3. CDR1 is SGHRS, CDR2 YFSETQ, per germline.

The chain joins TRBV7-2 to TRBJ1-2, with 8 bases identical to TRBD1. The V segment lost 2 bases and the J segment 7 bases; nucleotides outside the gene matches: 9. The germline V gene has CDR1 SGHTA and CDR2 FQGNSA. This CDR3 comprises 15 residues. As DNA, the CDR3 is TGTGCCAGCAGCTTAAGCAGGGGGCAGCTAGGTGGCTACACCTTC. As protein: CASSLSRGQLGGYTF.